These 18 T cell receptor beta chains came from one sample sequenced in a study of shared clonotypes between healthy human individuals. Repertoires were generated with immunoSEQ multiplex PCR, while TCRdb's copy carries only in-frame clones and drops some. Among over 400,000 clones listed, 81% were seen once. The sequencing input was PBMCs. The receptor source for this set is a woman in her forties in good health. Some clones in this sample may be carry-over from other donors' samples.

This chain connects TRBV19 to TRBJ2-3; D gene uncertain. The CDR3 totals 13 residues. Germline CDR1 reads LNHDA; CDR2 reads SQIVND (reference sequence). Trimming pared 8 bases from V and 2 bases from J, leaving 11 bases between. CDR3 sequence: CASVGPPTDTQYF. CDR3 coding DNA: TGTGCCAGTGTGGGTCCGCCCACAGATACGCAGTATTTT.

Here the CDR3 DNA reads TGTGCCAGCAGCTTAAGCGGGCCTAGCACAGATACGCAGTATTTT. Its protein product is CASSLSGPSTDTQYF. The J gene is TRBJ2-3, the V gene TRBV5-6; possible D gene TRBD2, 6 bases. This CDR3 is 15 amino acids long. V was shortened by 2 bases and J by 0 bases, with 10 bases between the two germline ends. Germline assignment: CDR1 SGHDT and CDR2 YYEEEE.

The chain employs TRBV13 and TRBJ1-1, with 9 nucleotides matching TRBD1. Germline V gives CDR1 PRHDT, CDR2 FYEKMQ (reference sequence). V gave up 4 bases and J gave up 4 bases; unmatched junction bases: 7. The CDR3 length is 15 residues. As DNA, the CDR3 is TGTGCCAGCAGCTCAAACAGGGGGCGGGGCACTGAAGCTTTCTTT. Translation: CASSSNRGRGTEAFF.

About this clone: A read error likely explains this, since a far larger clone differs by one base. This chain connects TRBV25-1 to TRBJ2-5; tentatively, D is TRBD1 or TRBD2 (5 bases each). CDR1 is MGHDK, CDR2 SYGVNS, per germline. The CDR3 totals 14 residues. V lost 1 base to trimming and J lost 4 bases, with 10 bases between them. DNA for the CDR3: TGTGCCAGCAGTGAATCGAGGGACCGAGAGACCCAGTACTTC. This translates into CASSESRDRETQYF.

The chain is built from TRBV1 and TRBJ1-5; the table assigns TRBD1, which was not confirmed against the DNA. TRBV1 corresponds to a pseudogene. There are 16 residues in the CDR3. The CDR3 is CTSSPRDRGLNQPQHF. The CDR3 DNA follows: TGCACCAGCAGCCCCCGGGACAGGGGGCTGAATCAGCCCCAGCATTTT.

As concerns this clone: The likely explanation is a read error, given a far larger clone one base away. V gene TRBV30 combines with J gene TRBJ2-7, with TRBD2 matching over 13 bases. Germline V gene data show CDR1 as GTSNPN and CDR2 as SVGIG (reference sequence). This CDR3 comprises 20 residues. After removal of 1 base from V and 2 bases from J, the junction contained 17 bases not matched to a gene. CDR3 nucleotides: TGTGCCTGGAGTGCCGCTGCAGGGTTGGGACTAGCGGGAATAACCTACGAGCAGTACTTC. It yields the protein CAWSAAAGLGLAGITYEQYF.

This clone turned up a few times. CDR3 DNA sequence: TGTGCCAGTAGTATAGACAGCACCAGGGGCCTCGAGCAGTACTTC. The encoded protein is CASSIDSTRGLEQYF. The J gene is TRBJ2-7, the V gene TRBV19; a weak D match, TRBD1 (6 bases). Germline-derived CDR1 and CDR2 are LNHDA and SQIVND (reference sequence). Trimming took off 0 bases at V and 6 bases at J, with 15 bases between the two ends. The CDR3 is 15 amino acids.

A remark on this clone: With a far larger clone one base away, a read error is the likely cause. CDR3 in amino acids: CASSLDRASNQPQHF. CDR3 nucleotides: TGTGCCAGCAGTCTGGACAGGGCCTCCAATCAGCCCCAGCATTTT. The chain uses TRBV2 and TRBJ1-5, with 8 bases identical to TRBD1. V lost 5 bases to trimming and J lost 3 bases; unmatched junction nucleotides: 6. Germline CDR1 SNHLY, CDR2 FYNNEI. CDR3 length equals 15 residues. The full variable domain, in which reference TRBV2 and TRBJ1-5 provide the parts outside the CDR3, is EPEVTQTPSHQVTQMGQEVILRCVPISNHLYFYWYRQILGQKVEFLVSFYNNEISEKSEIFDDQFSVERPDGSNFTLKIRSTKLEDSAMYFCASSLDRASNQPQHFGDGTRLSIL.

The genes are TRBV7-8 and TRBJ1-1, with 7 nucleotides matching TRBD1. V lost 6 bases and J lost 1; bases outside the gene matches: 8. Germline V CDR1 and CDR2: SGHVS, FQNEAQ. The CDR3 contains 15 residues. The DNA of the CDR3 is TGTGCCAGCAGGGAGTCCGGGACAGAGAACACTGAAGCTTTCTTT. This codes for CASRESGTENTEAFF.

This rearrangement joins TRBV7-2 to TRBJ2-7, with 13 nucleotides matching TRBD2. Per the germline V gene, CDR1 is SGHTA and CDR2 is FQGNSA. The CDR3 runs 16 residues. Losses at the gene ends were 1 base for V and 2 bases for J; bases not matched to a gene: 2. The CDR3 loop is CASSLDGTSGTYEQYF. The CDR3 DNA reads TGTGCCAGCAGCTTAGATGGGACTAGCGGGACCTACGAGCAGTACTTC.

The gene calls are TRBV7-9 and TRBJ2-3, with D perhaps matching TRBD2 (5 bases). CDR1 and CDR2 from the germline V gene are SEHNR and FQNEAQ (reference sequence). This CDR3 has 16 amino acids. Trimming cost V 1 base and J 0 bases, with 11 bases left between them. CDR3 nucleotides: TGTGCCAGCAGCTTAGTACTAGGGCCGAGCACAGATACGCAGTATTTT. Translated, it gives CASSLVLGPSTDTQYF.

The chain links TRBV11-1 to TRBJ2-3; no firm D call. Trimming cost V 3 bases and J 2 bases, with 15 bases left between them. Looked up from germline, CDR1 is SGHAT and CDR2 is FQDESV (reference sequence). The CDR3 spans 16 residues. The chain's CDR3 is CASSFVGWSSTDTQYF. DNA of the CDR3: TGTGCCAGCAGCTTCGTCGGTTGGAGCTCCACAGATACGCAGTATTTT.

The chain recombines TRBV4-1 with TRBJ2-7; 8 nucleotides agree with TRBD1. Germline V CDR1 and CDR2: MGHRA, YSYEKL. J lost 9 bases, V lost 1 base, and 14 bases had no gene match. This CDR3 has 16 amino acids. As DNA, the CDR3 is TGCGCCAGCAGCCAAGTCCGACAGGGGCCGCCCAGGGTGCAGTACTTC. This encodes CASSQVRQGPPRVQYF.

CDR3 nucleotide sequence: TGTGCCAGCAGTTTATTTGCGGGGGCTGAAGCTTTCTTT. Translation gives CASSLFAGAEAFF. This sequence joins TRBV27 and TRBJ1-1; D perhaps matches TRBD1 (5 bases). From germline, CDR1 is MNHEY and CDR2 SMNVEV (reference sequence). V lost 1 base and J 6 bases, leaving 9 bases between the germline ends. The CDR3 is made up of 13 amino acids.

V gene TRBV27 combines with J gene TRBJ2-7; 10 positions agree with TRBD1. The length of the CDR3 is 15 residues. With 5 bases clipped from V and 2 bases from J, the junction kept 6 bases outside the gene matches. Germline V gene sequence: CDR1 MNHEY, CDR2 SMNVEV (reference sequence). This CDR3 reads CASSRTGGLTYEQYF. The DNA for the CDR3 is TGTGCCAGCAGTAGGACAGGGGGACTTACCTACGAGCAGTACTTC.

The rearrangement uses TRBV6-6 and TRBJ2-1; 12 bases align to TRBD2. This CDR3 is 16 amino acids long. Per germline, CDR1 MNHNY and CDR2 SVGAGI (reference sequence). The J segment lost 7 bases and the V segment lost 0 bases, leaving 4 bases of the junction unmatched. Here the CDR3 reads CASSYSGLAGGNEQFF. The CDR3 nucleotides read TGTGCCAGCAGTTACTCGGGACTAGCGGGCGGGAATGAGCAGTTCTTC.

Notes on this clone: A far larger clone is off by one base, so a read error is likely. The missing conserved phenylalanine or tryptophan at the end of this CDR3 makes a read error likely. The gene calls are TRBV15 and TRBJ1-5; D is unresolved. Between the trimmed V and J ends, which lost 5 bases and 3 bases, there was a span of 8 bases. The CDR3 loop spans 13 amino acids. Germline lookup yields CDR1 LNHNV and CDR2 YYDKDF (reference sequence). The CDR3 loop reads CATSPGYNQPQHL. The CDR3 DNA reads TGTGCCACCAGCCCCGGGTACAATCAGCCCCAGCATCTT.

The J gene is TRBJ2-7, the V gene TRBV11-2, with D perhaps TRBD1 (6 bases). Germline V lookup: CDR1 SGHAT, CDR2 FQNNGV. V was shortened by 4 bases and J by 3 bases, with 13 bases between the two germline ends. The CDR3 is made up of 14 amino acids. DNA of the CDR3: TGTGCCAGCAGCTGGGGAACAGGGATCTACGAGCAGTACTTC. Encoded protein: CASSWGTGIYEQYF.